Listed below are T cell receptor beta chains from one sample, sequenced in a study of shared T cell receptors in the human thymus. Sequencing used immunoSEQ multiplex PCR; TCRdb keeps in-frame clones, though not all of them. The sample holds hundreds of thousands of clones; about 90% are singletons and the top ten take 0.009% to 0.0095%. These data also formed part of another study, on human thymus T cells.

Sample: thymocytes. These receptor sequences come from a boy less than two years old with a congenital heart defect. Each CDR3 is given with its conserved first and last residue. A D gene is named only where the DNA matches it firmly. Only some rows state a clone size, as once, few, many or a class for expanded clones.

D gene	V gene	J gene	clone size	CDR3 protein	CDR3 DNA
-	TRBV27	TRBJ2-5	-	CASSLLAGGLQETQYF	TGTGCCAGCAGTTTATTAGCCGGTGGTTTACAAGAGACCCAGTACTTC
-	TRBV4-1	TRBJ2-1	-	CASSQEWRDWGNEQFF	TGCGCCAGCAGCCAAGAGTGGCGGGACTGGGGGAATGAGCAGTTCTTC
TRBD2	TRBV27	TRBJ2-4	once	CASSPRGTSGGSKNIQYF	TGTGCCAGCAGTCCGCGCGGGACTAGCGGGGGGTCCAAAAACATTCAGTACTTC
-	TRBV4-1	TRBJ1-1	-	CASSQVTGEDTEAFF	TGCGCCAGCAGCCAAGTAACAGGCGAAGACACTGAAGCTTTCTTT
-	TRBV28	TRBJ1-4	-	CASSFRNEKLFF	TGTGCCAGCAGTTTCAGAAATGAAAAACTGTTTTTT
TRBD2	TRBV4-3	TRBJ2-2	once	CASSQLWGGNTGELFF	TGCGCCAGCAGCCAGCTTTGGGGGGGGAACACCGGGGAGCTGTTTTTT
TRBD1	TRBV18	TRBJ2-7	-	CASSPRQGPRYEQYF	TGTGCCAGCTCACCGAGACAGGGCCCACGGTACGAGCAGTACTTC
-	TRBV10-3	TRBJ2-5	-	CAISESGGLETQYF	TGTGCCATCAGTGAGTCGGGGGGGCTTGAGACCCAGTACTTC
-	TRBV19	TRBJ1-5	once	CASSPRESPGAQPQHF	TGTGCCAGTAGCCCAAGAGAAAGTCCTGGGGCTCAGCCCCAGCATTTT
-	TRBV4-2	TRBJ1-3	-	CASSQEMEVSGNTIYF	TGTGCCAGCAGCCAAGAGATGGAGGTTTCTGGAAACACCATATATTTT
TRBD2	TRBV27	TRBJ2-7	-	CASRGLMGSSYEQYF	TGTGCCAGCAGGGGACTAATGGGGAGCTCCTACGAGCAGTACTTC
TRBD2	TRBV7-8	TRBJ2-7	-	CASSPVAGGRFEQYF	TGTGCCAGCAGCCCCGTAGCGGGGGGGCGTTTCGAGCAGTACTTC
-	TRBV21-1	TRBJ1-6	-	CASSKGLTGGGSPLHF	TGTGCCAGCAGCAAAGGTTTGACAGGGGGTGGTTCACCCCTCCACTTT
TRBD1	TRBV10-3	TRBJ2-2	-	CAISEETTGALWTGELFF	TGTGCCATCAGTGAGGAAACGACAGGGGCACTGTGGACCGGGGAGCTGTTTTTT
-	TRBV11-3	TRBJ1-5	-	CASSLDQGSNQPQHF	TGTGCCAGCAGCTTAGATCAGGGTAGCAATCAGCCCCAGCATTTT
-	TRBV5-6	TRBJ1-4	few	CASSGGRNEKLFF	TGTGCCAGCAGCGGGGGCCGTAATGAAAAACTGTTTTTT
TRBD2	TRBV5-1	TRBJ2-7	-	CASSKRGCSYEQYF	TGCGCCAGCAGTAAGCGGGGGTGCTCCTACGAGCAGTACTTC
TRBD1	TRBV4-3	TRBJ2-7	-	CASSQGRDSSYEQYF	TGCGCCAGCAGCCAAGGAAGGGACAGCTCCTACGAGCAGTACTTC
-	TRBV4-3	TRBJ2-7	-	CASSQGDRTYEQYF	TGCGCCAGCAGCCAGGGTGACAGGACCTACGAGCAGTACTTC
TRBD1	TRBV28	TRBJ2-7	-	CASSFCFCRGQGCNEQYF	TGTGCCAGCAGTTTTTGCTTCTGTCGTGGACAGGGTTGTAACGAGCAGTACTTC
TRBD2	TRBV5-5	TRBJ2-7	-	CASSQASGGPYEQYF	TGTGCCAGCAGCCAAGCTAGCGGGGGACCCTACGAGCAGTACTTC
TRBD2	TRBV7-8	TRBJ2-3	-	CASSTHGLAGRTDTQYF	TGTGCCAGCAGCACACATGGACTAGCGGGGCGCACAGATACGCAGTATTTT
TRBD1	TRBV4-2	TRBJ1-2	-	CASSGEQGPVGYGYTF	TGTGCCAGCAGCGGTGAACAGGGGCCGGTGGGCTATGGCTACACCTTC
TRBD1	TRBV30	TRBJ1-4	-	CAWSVRDSRNEKLFF	TGTGCCTGGAGTGTACGGGACAGCAGAAATGAAAAACTGTTTTTT
-	TRBV28	TRBJ2-5	-	CASSLGRGTSDETQYF	TGTGCCAGCAGCCTAGGCAGGGGGACTAGTGATGAGACCCAGTACTTC
-	TRBV10-2	TRBJ1-3	once	CASSESQLAGGNTIYF	TGCGCCAGCAGTGAGTCTCAGCTGGCGGGAGGAAACACCATATATTTT
TRBD1	TRBV28	TRBJ2-7	-	CASSQTCRGRRFHEQYF	TGTGCCAGCAGTCAAACCTGCAGGGGGAGAAGATTCCACGAGCAGTACTTC
-	TRBV4-3	TRBJ1-6	-	CASSQIGRPHTSPDSPLHF	TGCGCCAGCAGCCAAATCGGGAGACCACACACATCACCGGATTCACCCCTCCACTTT
TRBD2	TRBV5-1	TRBJ2-1	-	CASSSGLAFRHEQFF	TGCGCCAGCAGCTCAGGACTAGCGTTTAGGCATGAGCAGTTCTTC
-	TRBV7-9	TRBJ2-7	-	CASSLGHPDSTYEQYF	TGTGCCAGCAGCTTAGGTCATCCGGACAGTACCTACGAGCAGTACTTC
TRBD1	TRBV18	TRBJ1-2	-	CASSQQGANYGYTF	TGTGCCAGCTCACAACAGGGGGCTAACTATGGCTACACCTTC
TRBD1	TRBV28	TRBJ2-1	-	CASRRKDREDEVEQFF	TGTGCCAGCAGGCGGAAAGACAGGGAAGATGAGGTTGAGCAGTTCTTC
TRBD1	TRBV28	TRBJ1-1	-	CASSPHFPWDRGYEAFF	TGTGCCAGCAGTCCCCATTTCCCCTGGGACAGGGGTTACGAAGCTTTCTTT
-	TRBV13	TRBJ2-1	few	CASSLGPGWVWEQFF	TGTGCCAGCAGCTTAGGACCAGGGTGGGTCTGGGAGCAGTTCTTC
-	TRBV19	TRBJ1-2	-	CASSPPDSNYGYTF	TGTGCCAGTAGTCCGCCGGACAGTAACTATGGCTACACCTTC
-	TRBV28	TRBJ2-2	-	CASSFPRAGTNTGELFF	TGTGCCAGCAGTTTCCCGCGTGCGGGGACGAACACCGGGGAGCTGTTTTTT
-	TRBV7-8	TRBJ2-5	-	CASSLTRETQYF	TGTGCCAGCAGCTTAACGAGGGAGACCCAGTACTTC
TRBD1	TRBV2	TRBJ2-5	-	CAISRDRGGETQYF	TGTGCCATCTCCCGGGACAGGGGGGGAGAGACCCAGTACTTC
-	TRBV18	TRBJ1-1	-	CASSPHREKDTEAFF	TGTGCCAGCTCACCTCACAGGGAAAAGGACACTGAAGCTTTCTTT
-	TRBV7-3	TRBJ2-2	-	CASRYPGFANTGELFF	TGTGCCAGCAGGTACCCAGGGTTCGCGAACACCGGGGAGCTGTTTTTT
TRBD1	TRBV7-7	TRBJ1-4	-	CASSPGTADEKLFF	TGTGCTAGCAGCCCCGGGACAGCTGATGAAAAACTGTTTTTT
-	TRBV2	TRBJ2-1	-	CASSEKGGEQFF	TGTGCCAGCAGTGAAAAGGGGGGGGAGCAGTTCTTC
-	TRBV15	TRBJ1-5	-	CATSRDPVGAINQPQHF	TGTGCCACCAGCAGAGATCCCGTAGGGGCTATCAATCAGCCCCAGCATTTT
-	TRBV4-3	TRBJ2-1	-	CASSQDPRASYNEQFF	TGCGCCAGCAGCCAAGATCCGAGGGCCTCCTACAATGAGCAGTTCTTC
TRBD1	TRBV27	TRBJ1-2	-	CASSLGQDYGYTF	TGTGCCAGCAGTTTGGGACAGGACTATGGCTACACCTTC
-	TRBV27	TRBJ2-1	once	CASSPDRSSYNEQFF	TGTGCCAGCAGTCCAGACAGAAGCTCCTACAATGAGCAGTTCTTC